Presented here are 18 T cell receptor beta chains from one specimen sequenced in a study of T cell responses to AZD1222 COVID-19 vaccine. The assay was immunoSEQ multiplex PCR, and TCRdb's table has in-frame clones only and misses some. The table records about 140,000 clones, 70% to 90% of them present only once. The input for sequencing was peripheral blood, taken on day 0 of AZD1222 vaccination. The origin of the receptors is an adult in good health.

This clone was seen once. V gene TRBV28 combines with J gene TRBJ1-5, with a weak D call TRBD1 (6 bases). Germline CDR1 reads MDHEN; CDR2 reads SYDVKM. Trimming pared 4 bases from V and 5 bases from J, leaving 18 bases between. The CDR3 is 16 amino acids. The CDR3 reads CASSWGGTPYHQPQHF. CDR3 bases: TGTGCCAGCAGTTGGGGCGGGACACCGTACCATCAGCCCCAGCATTTT.

This clone was counted only a few times. This chain connects TRBV13 to TRBJ2-2, with D possibly matching TRBD1 (5 bases). V lost 6 bases, J lost 6 bases, and 14 bases lay in between. This CDR3 comprises 14 residues. CDR1 and CDR2 from the germline V gene are PRHDT and FYEKMQ (reference sequence). CDR3 sequence reads: CASRKLQVPGELFF. The DNA for the CDR3 is TGTGCCAGCAGGAAATTACAGGTGCCCGGGGAGCTGTTTTTT.

The V call is TRBV30, the J call TRBJ2-1, with TRBD2 identical over 8 bases. Trimming removed 4 bases from V and 7 bases from J; junction bases left unmatched: 9. The germline gives CDR1 GTSNPN, CDR2 SVGIG (reference sequence). This CDR3 is built from 14 residues. CDR3 sequence: CAWIKAGEGNEQFF. Here the CDR3 DNA reads TGTGCCTGGATAAAAGCGGGAGAAGGAAATGAGCAGTTCTTC. The variable domain in full, with the rest retrieved from reference TRBV30 and TRBJ2-1, is SQTIHQWPATLVQPVGSPLSLECTVEGTSNPNLYWYRQAAGRGLQLLFYSVGIGQISSEVPQNLSASRPQDRQFILSSKKLLLSDSGFYLCAWIKAGEGNEQFFGPGTRLTVL.

The chain is built from TRBV27 and TRBJ2-7, with 7 bases lining up with TRBD1. V was clipped by 2 bases and J by 5 bases; unmatched bases: 3. Germline V gene lookup returns CDR1 MNHEY and CDR2 SMNVEV (reference sequence). The CDR3 consists of 13 residues. CDR3 loop: CASSLTGVNEQYF. The CDR3 region has the DNA TGTGCCAGCAGTTTAACAGGGGTCAACGAGCAGTACTTC.

The chain carries TRBV5-5 and TRBJ1-5, with D uncertain. The germline V and J ends were trimmed by 0 bases and 1 base, with 17 bases remaining between them. Germline V gene lookup returns CDR1 SGHKS and CDR2 YYEKEE (reference sequence). CDR3 length equals 18 residues. This chain's CDR3 is CASSLGVATLQSNQPQHF. The DNA for the CDR3 is TGTGCCAGCAGCTTGGGGGTGGCAACCCTACAAAGCAATCAGCCCCAGCATTTT.

CDR3 sequence: CASFGGRTNEQFF. The CDR3 DNA reads TGTGCCAGTTTCGGTGGGAGGACGAATGAGCAGTTCTTC. This chain connects TRBV19 to TRBJ2-1, with D possibly matching TRBD2 (6 bases). CDR3 length: 13 residues. With 8 bases removed from V and 7 bases from J, the gap between germline ends came to 15 bases. The germline V gene has CDR1 LNHDA and CDR2 SQIVND (reference sequence).

The chain combines TRBV4-1 with TRBJ2-5, with a tentative D call TRBD1 (5 bases). The CDR3 is 14 amino acids. Trimming took 1 base from V and 7 from J, leaving 13 bases between them. Germline V gene lookup returns CDR1 MGHRA and CDR2 YSYEKL. The CDR3 reads CASSQVRTLATQYF. The CDR3 DNA is TGCGCCAGCAGCCAAGTCCGGACATTGGCGACCCAGTACTTC.

The chain is built from TRBV7-8 and TRBJ2-1; 9 bases map to TRBD2. The V segment lost 1 base and the J segment 1 base; nucleotides outside the gene matches: 8. The CDR3 is 18 amino acids. The germline V gene has CDR1 SGHVS and CDR2 FQNEAQ. CDR3 DNA: TGTGCCAGCAGCTTAGGACTCCATAGCGGGAGTTCCTACAATGAGCAGTTCTTC. Protein: CASSLGLHSGSSYNEQFF.

V gene TRBV7-3 combines with J gene TRBJ2-1, with a possible D match to TRBD2 (6 bases). Deletions cut 0 bases from V and 4 bases from J, with 13 bases between. CDR1 is SGHTA and CDR2 is FQGTGA in the germline V gene. The CDR3 runs to 16 residues. The CDR3 DNA sequence: TGTGCCAGCAGCTTAACGTCTTCTAGCGTGTACAATGAGCAGTTCTTC. Its protein is CASSLTSSSVYNEQFF.

V is TRBV11-2 and J is TRBJ1-3, with D possibly matching TRBD1 (6 bases). Germline V gives CDR1 SGHAT, CDR2 FQNNGV. There are 19 residues in the CDR3. With 5 bases removed from V and 4 bases from J, the gap between germline ends came to 27 bases. CDR3 DNA: TGTGCCAGCAGCCTGGTAACGGCGACCAGGGGTCCAGGAGGAAACACCATATATTTT. Translated, it gives CASSLVTATRGPGGNTIYF.

The V call is TRBV6-5, the J call TRBJ2-5; 8 bases are a match to TRBD1. V was pared by 6 bases and J by 1 base, with 7 bases of the junction left unmatched. Germline assignment: CDR1 MNHEY and CDR2 SVGAGI. The CDR3 extends over 15 amino acids. The CDR3 nucleotides read TGTGCCAGCAGGGTAGGGGACAGGATCCAAGAGACCCAGTACTTC. Its protein is CASRVGDRIQETQYF.

The V and J genes are TRBV6-1 and TRBJ2-5, with 7 bases that match TRBD1. V gave up 2 bases and J gave up 1 base; unmatched junction bases: 4. The CDR3 runs to 15 residues. Germline CDR1 is MNHNS and CDR2 is SASEGT. CDR3 sequence: CASSEYRGLQETQYF. Written as DNA, the CDR3 is TGTGCCAGCAGTGAATACAGGGGCCTCCAAGAGACCCAGTACTTC.

V is TRBV7-9 and J is TRBJ2-5; the D is unclear. V shed 0 bases and J shed 2 bases, with 4 bases lying between them. The CDR3 loop spans 13 amino acids. From germline, CDR1 is SEHNR and CDR2 FQNEAQ (reference sequence). This chain's CDR3 is CASSLALQETQYF. In nucleotides, the CDR3 is TGTGCCAGCAGCTTAGCACTGCAAGAGACCCAGTACTTC.

This chain joins TRBV20-1 and TRBJ2-1, with 8 nucleotides matching TRBD2. Germline V CDR1 and CDR2: DFQATT, SNEGSKA (reference sequence). The CDR3 loop spans 11 amino acids. V gave up 1 base and J gave up 14 bases; unmatched junction bases: 4. CDR3 protein: CSARVGTREFF. The CDR3 nucleotides read TGCAGTGCTAGAGTAGGGACTAGAGAGTTCTTC.

This clone has more than one count but fewer than ten. As DNA, the CDR3 is TGTGCCAGCAGTTTTTCCGGGACAGGGATTAACTATGGCTACACCTTC. Encoded protein: CASSFSGTGINYGYTF. The chain has TRBV28 and TRBJ1-2; TRBD1 matches at 9 bases. There are 16 residues in the CDR3. Germline V gene sequence: CDR1 MDHEN, CDR2 SYDVKM. Unmatched junction bases numbered 6, after V lost 3 bases and J lost 1 base.

The rearrangement links TRBV10-3 to TRBJ1-6, with 8 bases matching TRBD1. Germline V gives CDR1 ENHRY, CDR2 SYGVKD. CDR3 size: 18 residues. Trimming cost V 6 bases and J 0 bases; bases outside gene matches: 10. The CDR3 protein is CAIRPDRVKSSYNSPLHF. The DNA for the CDR3 is TGTGCCATCAGACCGGACAGGGTGAAGAGCTCCTATAATTCACCCCTCCACTTT.

This clone was detected once. The rearrangement joins TRBV7-9 to TRBJ2-7; 13 bases are a match to TRBD2. The CDR3 extends over 15 amino acids. Germline trimming cut 6 bases from V and 4 bases from J; bases unmatched to any gene: 6. Germline V gives CDR1 SEHNR, CDR2 FQNEAQ (reference sequence). CDR3 amino acids: CASRQGLAGDYEQYF. CDR3 nucleotides: TGTGCCAGCAGGCAAGGACTAGCGGGAGATTACGAGCAGTACTTC. Combining the CDR3 with reference TRBV7-9 and TRBJ2-7 gives the whole variable domain DTGVSQNPRHKITKRGQNVTFRCDPISEHNRLYWYRQTLGQGPEFLTYFQNEAQLEKSRLLSDRFSAERPKGSFSTLEIQRTEQGDSAMYLCASRQGLAGDYEQYFGPGTRLTVT.

This chain connects TRBV7-2 to TRBJ2-3, with no clear D. The CDR3 is 14 residues long. Germline CDR1 is SGHTA and CDR2 is FQGNSA. With 2 bases removed from V and 3 bases from J, the gap between germline ends came to 9 bases. CDR3 nucleotide sequence: TGTGCCAGCAGCTTATGGGTCGGAACAGATACGCAGTATTTT. As protein: CASSLWVGTDTQYF.